Described below is a single TCR beta chain sequence and its context. Which antigen it targets is not known. Within one base of it there is no much larger clone, and no base qualities were kept. Reading from cysteine to phenylalanine, the CDR3 counts 15 amino acids. Only CDR3 DNA remains: 45 bases, in frame from the first base. V and J are truncated by 5 bases and 1 base respectively, leaving an intervening sequence of 12 bases. CDR1 SGHVS and CDR2 FQNEAQ are derived from the germline V gene. The sample originates from a study of blood T cell repertoires in COVID-19 (dated by TCRdb to 2018 to 2020). About the investigation overall: The collaborator samples originated in the United States, Italy and Spain and spanned the acute and convalescent phases of COVID-19. The prospective study material was composed of cDNA or gDNA derived from T cells, B-cell-depleted T cells, or PBMCs. Subjects who had been exposed to COVID-19, were actively infected with it, or had recovered from it provided the deeply sampled blood TCRbeta repertoires that made up the dataset. The repertoires were released in a freely available public database intended as a resource for research on the immune response to SARS-CoV-2. Samples came from the ongoing ImmuneRACE study (first 160 participants) plus 1,254 subjects from 6 global collaborators. The sample metadata nearly always contained a de-identified subject ID, COVID-19 status, age in years and sex. Where HLA class I and class II types were available, the types were taken from metadata supplied by the sample provider, not from assay-based typing.

Participants in the prospective study were enrolled through a virtual design, were aged about 18 to 90 years, and lived in 20 to 30 United States geographic areas. Cohort assignment in the prospective study relied on participant-reported clinical history from a screening survey and a study questionnaire. ImmuneRACE Cohort 3 recovered participants were defined by two consecutive negative NP/OP PCR tests, healthcare professional clearance, or symptom resolution. Each participant in the prospective study had whole blood, serum and a nasopharyngeal or oropharyngeal swab collected by mobile phlebotomists. Participants in the prospective study had the option to provide additional blood draws and questionnaires over a roughly 2-month period. Before DNA extraction, blood samples from the prospective study were shipped at room temperature or frozen. The paper's findings and limits, for the study overall: The quantity of clinical and demographic metadata differed by source and by participant and was supplied without curation.

The immunoSEQ Assay, a bias-controlled multiplex PCR, was used to amplify TCRbeta CDR3 regions from genomic DNA. In the paper's pipeline: Within the assay, amplification of reference gene primers was used to estimate how many nucleated cells each sample contained. To quantify the absolute abundance of each unique TCRbeta CDR3 rearrangement, sequence reads were collapsed and filtered. For each sample, productive Simpson clonality was calculated as the square root of Simpson's diversity index across productive rearrangements. In its TCRdb copy, this immuneACCESS table keeps in-frame sequences only and misses some clones. Where compared with another copy, unresolved V genes explain less than half of these, and the others have no known cause. Clone size and the V and J calls come from that table; the DNA yielded D and trimming. The sample table holds more than 350,000 clones, of which around nine tenths were seen once. 10% of the sample lies in the top ten.

This sequence uses TRBV7-8 and TRBJ1-5, with the D gene not clear enough to name. The clonotype originates from a woman aged 45 to 65 who had recovered from COVID-19. The sequenced sample was PBMCs or T cells enriched from blood (not recorded which). The CDR3 region has the sequence CASSQRVSSNQPQHF. Read as DNA, the sequence is TGTGCCAGCAGCCAGCGGGTATCCAGCAATCAGCCCCAGCATTTT. The CDR3 plus the reference TRBV7-8 and TRBJ1-5 genes for the other parts give the full variable domain: GAGVSQSPRYKVAKRGQDVALRCDPISGHVSLFWYQQALGQGPEFLTYFQNEAQLDKSGLPSDRFFAERPEGSVSTLKIQRTQQEDSAVYLCASSQRVSSNQPQHFGDGTRLSIL.